This is a list of T cell receptor beta chains from one sample in a study of blood T cell repertoires in COVID-19. Repertoires were generated with immunoSEQ multiplex PCR, while TCRdb's copy carries only in-frame clones and drops some. The repertoire holds about 350,000 clones, with around 87% as singletons. Input material: peripheral blood. The source of these receptors is a woman aged 45-59 years with COVID-19, enrolled during active disease. The CDR3 runs from the conserved cysteine through the conserved F or W. D genes are given only for firm matches. Only part of the rows carry a size: once, few, many, or a class if the clone is expanded.

J: TRBJ1-6
D: TRBD1
V: TRBV5-5
size: NA
DNA: TGTGCCAGCAGCTCGACTACAGACAGGGTGGTAATGGGGGATTCACCCCTCCACTTT
CDR3: CASSSTTDRVVMGDSPLHF

J: TRBJ1-2
D: TRBD1
V: TRBV7-9
size: once
DNA: TGTGCCAGCACCTACACCGGGACAGGCTATGGCTACACCTTC
CDR3: CASTYTGTGYGYTF

J: TRBJ2-3
D: TRBD2
V: TRBV2
size: NA
DNA: TGTGCCAGCATTACTAGCGGGAGGACCACAGATACGCAGTATTTT
CDR3: CASITSGRTTDTQYF

J: TRBJ2-7
D: NA
V: TRBV11-1
size: NA
DNA: TGTGCCAGCAGCTTGCACAGGGCCTCCTACGAGCAGTACTTC
CDR3: CASSLHRASYEQYF

J: TRBJ2-4
D: TRBD2
V: TRBV7-2
size: NA
DNA: TGTGCCAGCAGTGAAAGGTCTAGCGGGGCCAAAAACATTCAGTACTTC
CDR3: CASSERSSGAKNIQYF

J: TRBJ2-5
D: TRBD2
V: TRBV7-2
size: NA
DNA: TGTGCCAGCAGCTTAGCGCTCGGGGGGTTTGAGACCCAGTACTTC
CDR3: CASSLALGGFETQYF

J: TRBJ2-1
D: NA
V: TRBV19
size: NA
DNA: TGTGCCAGTAGTATATACAGGGTTAATGAGCAGTTCTTC
CDR3: CASSIYRVNEQFF

J: TRBJ1-2
D: NA
V: TRBV2
size: NA
DNA: TGTGCCAGCAGGAGACTAGACAGCAACTATGGCTACACCTTC
CDR3: CASRRLDSNYGYTF

J: TRBJ2-1
D: TRBD2
V: TRBV18
size: NA
DNA: TGTGCCAGCTCACCGGTTAGCGGGAGTCGGGAAAAAGAGTTCTTC
CDR3: CASSPVSGSREKEFF

J: TRBJ1-3
D: TRBD1
V: TRBV6-1
size: NA
DNA: TGTGCCAGCAGTGAAAGTCTTCCCCAAGCGGGACAGGACCGAGGAAACACCATATATTTT
CDR3: CASSESLPQAGQDRGNTIYF

J: TRBJ2-1
D: NA
V: TRBV7-2
size: NA
DNA: TGTGCCAGCAGCTTAGCGGAGAACAATGAGCAGTTCTTC
CDR3: CASSLAENNEQFF

J: TRBJ2-1
D: NA
V: TRBV30
size: NA
DNA: TGTGCCTGGAGTCTGGGCCCAGTTGTCAATGAGCAGTTCTTC
CDR3: CAWSLGPVVNEQFF